One TCR beta chain is described in this entry. CDR1 SGHTA and CDR2 FQGTGA come from the germline V gene. Trimming removed 5 bases at V and 5 bases at J, with 12 bases between. The CDR3 is made up of 13 amino acids. This entry comes from a study of blood T cell repertoires in COVID-19. Study-wide context: The samples span acute and convalescent COVID-19 from the United States, Italy and Spain. T cells, B-cell-depleted T cells, or PBMCs supplied cDNA or gDNA.

Seattle patients were enrolled during active infection and followed longitudinally. As processed by the authors: The authors estimated nucleated cell counts from reference gene primer amplification. The data were produced by immunoSEQ multiplex PCR, yet TCRdb's version contains in-frame clones alone and is incomplete. Clone size and the V and J calls come from that table; the DNA yielded D and trimming. Here the sample spans some 46,000 clones, roughly 88% being singletons. The TCR was taken from a woman of 80 years or more with COVID-19, enrolled during active disease. The chain is built from TRBV7-3 and TRBJ2-5; D perhaps matches TRBD1 (6 bases). The sequencing sample was made of peripheral blood. CDR3 bases: TGTGCCAGCAGCCTGGGGGCACAGGAGACCCAGTACTTC. It yields the protein CASSLGAQETQYF.